This T cell receptor (beta chain) derives from a study of human CD8 memory T cell subsets. Regarding the study as a whole: Repertoires of stem-like memory and precursor exhausted T cells showed minimal mutual overlap. In contrast to effector memory cells, stem-like memory and precursor exhausted T cells had similarly high diversity.

Turning to this clonotype: Its cognate antigen is unknown.

This CDR3 spans 14 amino acids. Germline loops: CDR1 MNHNY, CDR2 SVGAGI (reference sequence). UMI-labeled 5' RACE was used to make TCR beta libraries. In the original processing: Within each TCR beta library, functional CDR3 beta clonotypes numbered between about 3,000 and 20,000. Each CDR3 protein gets one entry in TCRdb, which reprocessed the 5' RACE reads and gives no DNA. Clone size and V and J calls follow TCRdb, not the original study. This listing includes 6,500 to 8,000 distinct CDR3 sequences. V usage is TRBV6-6 and J usage is TRBJ2-5; TCRdb's D call of TRBD2 is untestable without DNA. The sequence came from a human donor in good health. Sequencing was done on a sample of CD8+ T cells from PBMCs. CDR3 region: CATRLAGGGETQYF.